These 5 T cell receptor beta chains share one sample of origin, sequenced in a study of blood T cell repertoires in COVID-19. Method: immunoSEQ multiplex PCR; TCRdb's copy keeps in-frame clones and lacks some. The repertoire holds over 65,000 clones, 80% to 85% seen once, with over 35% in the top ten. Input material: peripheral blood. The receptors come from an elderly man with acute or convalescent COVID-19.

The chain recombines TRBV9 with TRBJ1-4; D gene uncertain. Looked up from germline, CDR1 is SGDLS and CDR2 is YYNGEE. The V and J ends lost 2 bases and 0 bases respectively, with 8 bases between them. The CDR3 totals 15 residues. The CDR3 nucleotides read TGTGCCAGCAGCGTTAGTCCGGCAACTAATGAAAAACTGTTTTTT. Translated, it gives CASSVSPATNEKLFF.

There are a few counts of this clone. The CDR3 coding sequence is TGTGCCAGCAGTAAACATAGCGGGAGAATGCCATCCGGGGAGCTGTTTTTT. The encoded protein is CASSKHSGRMPSGELFF. The V gene is TRBV7-8, the J gene TRBJ2-2; 9 bases are shared with TRBD2. Germline-derived CDR1 and CDR2 are SGHVS and FQNEAQ. The CDR3 contains 17 residues. Unmatched junction bases numbered 14, after V lost 6 bases and J lost 6 bases.

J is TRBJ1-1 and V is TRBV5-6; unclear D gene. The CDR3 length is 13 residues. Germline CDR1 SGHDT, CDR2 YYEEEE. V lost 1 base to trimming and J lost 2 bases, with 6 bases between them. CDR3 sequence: CASSLWQNTEAFF. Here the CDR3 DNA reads TGTGCCAGCAGCTTGTGGCAAAACACTGAAGCTTTCTTT.

The CDR3 is CASSVQGTSTDTQYF. In DNA form, the CDR3 reads TGTGCCAGCAGCGTACAGGGTACTAGCACAGATACGCAGTATTTT. The V and J genes are TRBV3-1 (or the pseudogene TRBV3-2) and TRBJ2-3, with D perhaps matching TRBD1 (6 bases). This CDR3 is built from 15 residues. From germline, CDR1 is LGHDT and CDR2 YNNKEL (reference sequence). V gave up 5 bases and J gave up 0 bases, with 12 bases separating them.

CDR3 nucleotides: TGTGCCAGCAGCTTATGGCGGGAGGGCTACAATGAGCAGTTCTTC. Translated, it gives CASSLWREGYNEQFF. The chain carries TRBV13 and TRBJ2-1; 9 bases match TRBD2. The CDR3 totals 15 residues. Germline CDR1 is PRHDT and CDR2 is FYEKMQ (reference sequence). V trimming: 2 bases; J trimming: 3 bases; junction bases outside the gene matches: 2.